The 32 T cell receptor beta chains listed next were all sequenced from one sample in a study of T cell clonality in common variable immunodeficiency. TCRdb's table, derived via immunoSEQ multiplex PCR, lists solely in-frame clones and lacks some. The sample has about 32,000 clones, none seen only once. The sequencing sample was made of peripheral blood mononuclear cells. These receptors originate from a person between 18 and 75 years old in good health.

Many counts were recorded for this clone. The CDR3 end is not reached by the read, which stops 3 residues before it; the germline J gene fills it in. The chain couples TRBV5-6 to TRBJ1-2; D is undetermined. Germline assignment: CDR1 SGHDT and CDR2 YYEEEE. CDR3 length equals 13 residues. Trimming left V 2 bases short and J 4 bases short, with 9 bases between. This CDR3 is CASSLRHSYGYTF. The sequenced part of the CDR3 DNA is TGTGCCAGCAGCTTAAGGCACAGCTATGGC. Combining the CDR3 with reference TRBV5-6 and TRBJ1-2 gives the whole variable domain DAGVTQSPTHLIKTRGQQVTLRCSPKSGHDTVSWYQQALGQGPQFIFQYYEEEERQRGNFPDRFSGHQFPNYSSELNVNALLLGDSALYLCASSLRHSYGYTFGSGTRLTVV.

This clone was picked up many times. The DNA ends 3 residues before the CDR3 does, and the rest of the CDR3 is filled in from the germline J gene. V gene TRBV29-1 combines with J gene TRBJ2-3; D possibly corresponds to TRBD2 (5 bases). This CDR3 comprises 14 residues. The V gene's germline CDR1 is SQVTM and CDR2 ANQGSEA. Trimming left V 1 base short and J 1 base short, with 9 bases between. CDR3 amino acids: CSVEANGGTDTQYF. The sequenced CDR3 bases are TGCAGCGTTGAAGCAAACGGGGGCACAGATACG.

Concerning this clone itself: The missing CDR3 end, 3 residues past where the read stops, is filled in from the germline J gene. The chain is built from TRBV2 and TRBJ1-1; 10 nucleotides align to TRBD1. The CDR3 runs 14 residues. Unmatched junction bases numbered 4, after V lost 5 bases and J lost 4 bases. Germline loops: CDR1 SNHLY, CDR2 FYNNEI. Incomplete CDR3 DNA: TGTGCCAGCAGTAGGACAGGGGGTAGCACTGAA. Amino acids: CASSRTGGSTE. The entire CDR3 protein reads CASSRTGGSTEAFF.

At least ten counts were recorded for this clone. The observed sequence ends 3 residues before the CDR3 terminus, with the missing tail filled in from the germline J gene. In the same sample, other DNA sequences code for this CDR3. The chain has TRBV7-8 and TRBJ1-3; D gene unclear. V was trimmed by 3 bases and J by 4 bases, leaving 10 bases between them. CDR1 is SGHVS and CDR2 is FQNEAQ in the germline V gene. CDR3 length: 14 amino acids. The CDR3 region is CASSFSDSGNTIYF. The CDR3 bases that were read are TGTGCCAGCAGCTTCTCGGACTCGGGAAACACC.

This clone was counted ten times or more. The CDR3 end falls 3 residues outside the read, so it is completed with the germline J gene. The V gene is TRBV5-1, the J gene TRBJ2-7; 10 nucleotides match TRBD1. CDR1 is SGHRS and CDR2 is YFSETQ in the germline V gene. The length of the CDR3 is 16 residues. After removal of 4 bases from V and 5 bases from J, the junction contained 12 bases not matched to a gene. CDR3 DNA (partial): TGCGCCAGCAGCGCTGCCGGGGGACAGGGGATAAACGAG. This gives the protein CASSAAGGQGINE. In full, the CDR3 is CASSAAGGQGINEQYF.

This clone showed up many times. The missing CDR3 end, 3 residues past where the read stops, is filled in from the germline J gene. The rearrangement joins TRBV19 to TRBJ1-6, with D perhaps matching TRBD1 (6 bases). Germline CDR1 and CDR2: LNHDA and SQIVND (reference sequence). The CDR3 sequence is 16 residues long. The germline V and J ends were trimmed by 3 bases and 9 bases, with 18 bases remaining between them. CDR3 bases read: TGTGCCAGTAGTATCAAGAACAGGGAGTTGGGTTCACCC. Its translation is CASSIKNRELGSP. The whole CDR3 is CASSIKNRELGSPLHF.

The table lists this clone with many counts. The read finishes 3 residues shy of the CDR3 end, and the germline J gene is used to complete it. This chain joins TRBV2 and TRBJ1-5; unclear D gene. This CDR3 comprises 15 residues. From germline, CDR1 is SNHLY and CDR2 FYNNEI. The V end lost 6 bases, the J end lost 2 bases, and 14 bases lay between the germline ends. Incomplete CDR3 DNA: TGTGCCAGCAGGAGCGCATTAAACGGCAATCAGCCC. Its translation: CASRSALNGNQP. The whole CDR3 sequence is CASRSALNGNQPQHF.

This clone came up many times. Read coverage stops 3 residues before the CDR3 terminus; the germline J gene supplies the remainder. The V and J genes are TRBV2 and TRBJ1-1, with TRBD1 matching 8 bases. This CDR3 contains 16 residues. The germline gives CDR1 SNHLY, CDR2 FYNNEI. V gave up 6 bases and J gave up 1 base; unmatched junction bases: 10. CDR3 DNA, as far as it was read: TGTGCCAGCAGGAACAAGGACAGGGCCTCGAACACTGAA. Protein: CASRNKDRASNTE. The full CDR3 protein is CASRNKDRASNTEAFF.

This clone was found many times. The CDR3 end falls 3 residues outside the read, so it is completed with the germline J gene. V is TRBV5-1 and J is TRBJ2-4; 9 bases map to TRBD2. The CDR3 contains 19 residues. CDR1 is SGHRS, CDR2 YFSETQ, per germline. V trimming: 0 bases; J trimming: 1 base; junction bases outside the gene matches: 11. CDR3 in amino acids: CASSLAGREGGWAKNIQYF. The CDR3 DNA, read in part, is TGCGCCAGCAGCTTGGCCGGGCGGGAGGGAGGCTGGGCCAAAAACATT.

A word on this clone: The read is 3 residues too short to cover the CDR3 end, so that end is filled in from the germline J gene. V usage is TRBV11-3 and J usage is TRBJ1-1, with D perhaps TRBD1 (6 bases). The ends were cut back, 5 bases at V and 1 base at J, with 14 bases in the middle. The CDR3 is 15 residues long. In germline, CDR1 is SGHNT, CDR2 YENEEA. CDR3 DNA (partial): TGTGCCAGCAGCCAAAGGACAGCTGAGAACACTGAA. Its translation is CASSQRTAENTE. The entire CDR3 is CASSQRTAENTEAFF.

Concerning this clone: The CDR3 goes on 3 residues after the read ends, and that part is filled in from the germline J gene. The chain joins TRBV7-2 to TRBJ2-4, with a tentative D call TRBD2 (6 bases). Germline V lookup: CDR1 SGHTA, CDR2 FQGNSA. This CDR3 has 15 residues. The DNA read from the CDR3 is TGTGCCAGCAGCTTAGTCGGCGGGGTCCAAGAGACT. Translation: CASSLVGGVQET. The whole CDR3 reads CASSLVGGVQETQYF.

This clone came up many times. The read is 3 residues too short to cover the CDR3 end, so that end is filled in from the germline J gene. This sequence joins TRBV6-7 and TRBJ2-1; 9 nucleotides align to TRBD2. TRBV6-7 is assigned to the ORF class and has an uncertain function. CDR3 length equals 16 residues. With 2 bases clipped from V and 5 bases from J, the junction kept 7 bases outside the gene matches. Partial CDR3 DNA: TGTGCCAGCAGTTACGGCGGACTAGCGTATAACAATGAG. Residues: CASSYGGLAYNNE. From start to end, the CDR3 is CASSYGGLAYNNEQFF.

Concerning this clone: The DNA ends 3 residues before the CDR3 does, and the rest of the CDR3 is filled in from the germline J gene. V and J are TRBV19 and TRBJ2-3; 7 bases are a match to TRBD1. This CDR3 region has 13 residues. Germline CDR1 and CDR2: LNHDA and SQIVND (reference sequence). Partial CDR3 DNA: TGTGCCAGTAGTATCACAGGGGCTCAGCCG. Amino acids: CASSITGAQP. The whole CDR3 reads CASSITGAQPQYF.

In its sample, this clone was seen many times. The read halts 3 residues ahead of the CDR3 end, with the missing end drawn from the germline J gene. V is TRBV20-1 and J is TRBJ2-5; TRBD2 matches 11 bases. Germline lookup yields CDR1 DFQATT and CDR2 SNEGSKA (reference sequence). The CDR3 runs to 14 residues. After removal of 7 bases from V and 7 bases from J, the junction contained 11 bases not matched to a gene. Incomplete CDR3 DNA: TGCAGTGGGCTAACTAGCGGGAGCTTGGGGACC. Translating it yields CSGLTSGSLGT. The full-length CDR3 reads as CSGLTSGSLGTQYF.

In its sample, this clone was seen many times. The CDR3 goes on 3 residues after the read ends, and that part is filled in from the germline J gene. The V and J genes are TRBV2 and TRBJ1-5; D might be TRBD1 (6 bases). CDR1 is SNHLY, CDR2 FYNNEI, per germline. The CDR3 is made up of 14 amino acids. With 5 bases removed from V and 5 bases from J, the gap between germline ends came to 13 bases. The DNA read from the CDR3 is TGTGCCAGCAGTTCACAGGGTTTGGATCAGCCC. It translates to CASSSQGLDQP. The whole CDR3 is CASSSQGLDQPQHF.

This clone was seen repeatedly, ten times or more. Sequencing ends 3 residues short of the CDR3 end; the germline J gene provides the rest. This chain links TRBV7-3 with TRBJ2-5, with 9 positions matching TRBD2. Germline assignment: CDR1 SGHTA and CDR2 FQGTGA. CDR3 length: 15 amino acids. The V segment lost 5 bases and the J segment 5 bases; nucleotides outside the gene matches: 9. CDR3 bases read: TGTGCCAGCAGCCTCACGGGACTAGCAGGGGAGACC. Protein sequence: CASSLTGLAGET. The entire CDR3 sequence reads CASSLTGLAGETQYF.

There are a few counts of this clone. Partial CDR3 DNA: TGTGCCAGCAGTCGGGACACGAACACTGAA. Amino acid sequence: CASSRDTNTE. The complete CDR3 reads CASSRDTNTEAFF. The J gene is TRBJ1-1, the V gene TRBV2; the D gene is possibly TRBD1 (6 bases). The read ends 3 residues early relative to the CDR3; the germline J gene fills the gap. This CDR3 region has 13 residues. The V gene lost 5 bases and the J gene lost 1 base, with 8 bases spanning the gap. Germline values: CDR1 SNHLY, CDR2 FYNNEI.

This clone was counted ten times or more. The CDR3 end lies 3 residues beyond the end of the read and is filled in from the germline J gene. This sequence joins TRBV19 and TRBJ1-2; D is undetermined. This CDR3 is built from 14 residues. Trimming removed 3 bases from V and 3 bases from J, with 11 bases in between. CDR1 is LNHDA and CDR2 is SQIVND in the germline V gene (reference sequence). The sequenced CDR3 bases are TGTGCCAGTAGTATTCTTCGATCAGACTATGGC. This sequence encodes CASSILRSDYG. The whole CDR3 sequence reads CASSILRSDYGYTF. Complete variable domain (other parts from reference TRBV19 and TRBJ1-2): DGGITQSPKYLFRKEGQNVTLSCEQNLNHDAMYWYRQDPGQGLRLIYYSQIVNDFQKGDIAEGYSVSREKKESFPLTVTSAQKNPTAFYLCASSILRSDYGYTFGSGTRLTVV.

This clone has at least ten counts. The read is 3 residues too short to cover the CDR3 end, so that end is filled in from the germline J gene. This sequence joins TRBV7-3 and TRBJ2-1; unclear D gene. Trimming stripped 9 bases from V and 4 bases from J, with 22 bases between. Germline lookup yields CDR1 SGHTA and CDR2 FQGTGA. This CDR3 has 16 amino acids. This CDR3 reads CASLPRPSRQYNEQFF. The CDR3 DNA, read in part, is TGTGCCAGTCTACCCAGGCCGTCCCGTCAATACAATGAG. Supplemented by reference TRBV7-3 and TRBJ2-1, the full variable domain reads GAGVSQTPSNKVTEKGKYVELRCDPISGHTALYWYRQSLGQGPEFLIYFQGTGAADDSGLPNDRFFAVRPEGSVSTLKIQRTERGDSAVYLCASLPRPSRQYNEQFFGPGTRLTVL.

This clone has a count of ten or more. Read data end 3 residues before the CDR3 end; the end is taken from the germline J gene. This sequence joins TRBV7-8 and TRBJ2-1; possibly TRBD1 for D (6 bases). Germline assignment: CDR1 SGHVS and CDR2 FQNEAQ. The V and J ends lost 5 bases and 9 bases respectively, with 11 bases between them. This CDR3 has 12 amino acids. The sequenced part of the CDR3 DNA is TGTGCCAGCAGCCCTGGGACAACTGAG. Its translation is CASSPGTTE. The CDR3 in full is CASSPGTTEQFF. Together with reference TRBV7-8 and TRBJ2-1, the CDR3 gives the full variable domain: GAGVSQSPRYKVAKRGQDVALRCDPISGHVSLFWYQQALGQGPEFLTYFQNEAQLDKSGLPSDRFFAERPEGSVSTLKIQRTQQEDSAVYLCASSPGTTEQFFGPGTRLTVL.

Points on this clone: The read stops 3 residues short of the end of the CDR3; the missing end is completed from the germline J gene. The chain has TRBV2 and TRBJ2-3; 8 bases map to TRBD2. Germline V CDR1 and CDR2: SNHLY, FYNNEI. There are 15 residues in the CDR3. The DNA read from the CDR3 is TGTGCCAGCAGCGGGACTAGAGGGGTAGGGGAGACG. Translating it yields CASSGTRGVGET. The whole CDR3 reads CASSGTRGVGETQYF.

This clone was seen at least ten times. The read stops 3 residues short of the end of the CDR3; the missing end is completed from the germline J gene. This chain uses TRBV7-3 with TRBJ2-1; 7 bases align to TRBD2. Looked up from germline, CDR1 is SGHTA and CDR2 is FQGTGA. The CDR3 covers 15 residues. The V gene end was trimmed by 4 bases and the J gene end by 4 bases; junction bases not matched to a gene: 7. The DNA read from the CDR3 is TGTGCCAGCAGCTCAGACCTAGCGGCTTACAATGAG. It yields the protein CASSSDLAAYNE. The whole CDR3 protein reads CASSSDLAAYNEQFF.

At least ten counts were recorded for this clone. The sequenced fragment ends 3 residues before the CDR3 boundary, so the rest is inferred from the germline J gene. This chain connects TRBV6-1 to TRBJ2-7, with D possibly TRBD1 on 6 matching bases. CDR3 length: 15 residues. CDR1 is MNHNS and CDR2 is SASEGT in the germline V gene. V lost 3 bases and J lost 1, with 13 bases in between. Partial CDR3 DNA: TGTGCCAGCAGTGAGAAGGGACACTATTCCTACGAG. Translation gives CASSEKGHYSYE. The CDR3 as a whole reads CASSEKGHYSYEQYF.

This clone was counted many times. The read ends 3 residues shy of where the CDR3 ends; the end is completed using the germline J gene. The chain couples TRBV28 to TRBJ2-5, with 10 bases identical to TRBD2. The V gene's germline CDR1 is MDHEN and CDR2 SYDVKM. The CDR3 sequence is 13 residues long. This chain's CDR3 is CASSNPSGGTQYF. The sequenced part of the CDR3 DNA is TGTGCCAGCAGTAACCCTAGCGGGGGTACC. The variable domain in full, completed from reference TRBV28 and TRBJ2-5, reads DVKVTQSSRYLVKRTGEKVFLECVQDMDHENMFWYRQDPGLGLRLIYFSYDVKMKEKGDIPEGYSVSREKKERFSLILESASTNQTSMYLCASSNPSGGTQYFGPGTRLLVL.

This clone was recorded many times. The read finishes 3 residues shy of the CDR3 end, and the germline J gene is used to complete it. V gene TRBV5-1 combines with J gene TRBJ2-3; TRBD2 matches 7 bases. V lost 5 bases to trimming and J lost 7 bases; unmatched junction nucleotides: 13. Germline V gene data show CDR1 as SGHRS and CDR2 as YFSETQ. The CDR3 totals 15 residues. The CDR3 DNA, read in part, is TGCGCCAGCAGTCCGACGGCGGGAGCCCAATATACG. Its translation is CASSPTAGAQYT. The full CDR3 is CASSPTAGAQYTQYF.

This clone was seen many times. This CDR3 reads CASSSGTSGKADTQYF. Incomplete CDR3 DNA: TGCGCCAGCAGCTCGGGGACTAGCGGGAAAGCAGATACG. This chain uses TRBV5-1 with TRBJ2-3; 13 bases fit TRBD2. The read gets to within 3 residues of the CDR3 end, and the germline J gene fills in the rest. Per the germline V gene, CDR1 is SGHRS and CDR2 is YFSETQ. The CDR3 is made up of 16 amino acids. With V trimmed by 3 bases and J by 4 bases, 5 bases remained unmatched.

This clone turned up a few times. The read is 3 residues too short to cover the CDR3 end, so that end is filled in from the germline J gene. The V and J genes are TRBV18 and TRBJ2-1, with TRBD2 identical over 9 bases. Unmatched junction bases numbered 7, after V lost 0 bases and J lost 7 bases. This CDR3 comprises 16 residues. Per germline, CDR1 KGHSH and CDR2 LQKENI. The covered CDR3 bases are TGTGCCAGCTCACCACCGGGTAGCGGGAGTATGAATGAG. Translated: CASSPPGSGSMNE. The whole CDR3 reads CASSPPGSGSMNEQFF.

This clone was counted at least ten times. The read ends 3 residues before the CDR3 terminus; that terminus is restored from the germline J gene. This chain uses TRBV5-1 with TRBJ2-5; D unclear. This CDR3 is 14 amino acids long. V lost 0 bases to trimming and J lost 1 base, with 7 bases between them. The V gene's germline CDR1 is SGHRS and CDR2 YFSETQ. Incomplete CDR3 DNA: TGCGCCAGCAGCTTGGCGCGGCGCCAAGAGACC. Translated: CASSLARRQET. The whole CDR3 sequence is CASSLARRQETQYF. Full variable domain (rest looked up from reference TRBV5-1 and TRBJ2-5): KAGVTQTPRYLIKTRGQQVTLSCSPISGHRSVSWYQQTPGQGLQFLFEYFSETQRNKGNFPGRFSGRQFSNSRSEMNVSTLELGDSALYLCASSLARRQETQYFGPGTRLLVL.

This clone was observed many times. The read stops 3 residues short of the end of the CDR3; the missing end is completed from the germline J gene. The V call is TRBV12-3 or TRBV12-4, the J call TRBJ2-4; 12 nucleotides match TRBD2. This CDR3 is built from 18 residues. The V gene end was trimmed by 4 bases and the J gene end by 3 bases; junction bases not matched to a gene: 10. The CDR3 reads CASSSLAGGPGDKNIQYF. The sequenced CDR3 bases are TGTGCCAGCAGTTCTCTAGCGGGAGGGCCTGGGGACAAAAACATT.

This clone occurred many times. CDR3 DNA, as far as it was read: TGTGCCAGCAGCTTGGCCTACTCTGGGGCCAACGTC. Translating gives CASSLAYSGANV. The CDR3 reads in full as CASSLAYSGANVLTF. The chain joins TRBV5-4 to TRBJ2-6; no definite D call. The read ends 3 residues early relative to the CDR3; the germline J gene fills the gap. CDR3 length equals 15 residues. Trimming took off 0 bases at V and 0 bases at J, with 4 bases between the two ends. CDR1 and CDR2 (germline): SGHNT, YYREEE (reference sequence).

The sample holds many counts of this clone. The read terminates 3 residues ahead of where the CDR3 ends, so the germline J gene completes it. The chain combines TRBV20-1 with TRBJ2-7, with 7 bases fitting TRBD2. The CDR3 covers 15 residues. V gave up 0 bases and J gave up 6 bases; unmatched junction bases: 11. In germline, CDR1 is DFQATT, CDR2 SNEGSKA (reference sequence). Here the CDR3 reads CSARDDGGWGGEQYF. The DNA read from the CDR3 is TGCAGTGCTAGAGATGATGGAGGTTGGGGGGGCGAG.

This clone was counted ten times or more. This CDR3 reads CASSNGLENINEQFF. The part of the CDR3 DNA that was read is TGTGCCAGCAGTAATGGACTAGAGAACATCAATGAG. V gene TRBV3-1 (or the pseudogene TRBV3-2) combines with J gene TRBJ2-1; 7 nucleotides line up with TRBD2. The read ends 3 residues early relative to the CDR3; the germline J gene fills the gap. With 6 bases clipped from V and 6 bases from J, the junction kept 11 bases outside the gene matches. This CDR3 is built from 15 residues. Germline CDR1 and CDR2: LGHDT and YNNKEL (reference sequence).